Each of the 20 T cell receptor beta chains below was sequenced from the same sample in a study of blood T cell repertoires in COVID-19. The repertoire was sequenced with immunoSEQ multiplex PCR; TCRdb's copy has only in-frame clones and lacks some. Among some 260,000 clones listed, around four fifths were seen once. The sample consisted of peripheral blood. The receptors stem from a woman between 40 and 50 years old with active or convalescent COVID-19.

Note on this clone: One junction end does not reproduce the germline sequence, and a read error may be involved. This chain connects TRBV7-3 to TRBJ2-2, with TRBD1 matching over 8 bases. Per the germline V gene, CDR1 is SGHTA and CDR2 is FQGTGA. This CDR3 is 15 amino acids long. The CDR3 coding sequence is TGTGCCAGCACCCTAGGACAGGGCGGCACCGAGGAGCTGTTTTTT. Residues: CASTLGQGGTEELFF.

The chain recombines TRBV6-5 with TRBJ1-5; D remains unclear. This CDR3 spans 15 amino acids. V dropped 5 bases and J dropped 5 bases, with 16 bases sitting between them. Germline CDR1 is MNHEY and CDR2 is SVGAGI. This CDR3 reads CASSRPHWEDQPQHF. The CDR3, as DNA: TGTGCCAGCAGTAGGCCCCACTGGGAGGATCAGCCCCAGCATTTT.

The chain is built from TRBV19 and TRBJ2-6; perhaps TRBD2 as D (6 bases). Germline V gene lookup returns CDR1 LNHDA and CDR2 SQIVND (reference sequence). V lost 7 bases and J 1 base, leaving 8 bases between the germline ends. This CDR3 contains 14 residues. CDR3 amino acids: CASNAGSGANVLTF. CDR3 DNA sequence: TGTGCCAGTAACGCGGGATCTGGGGCCAACGTCCTGACTTTC. Full variable domain (rest looked up from reference TRBV19 and TRBJ2-6): DGGITQSPKYLFRKEGQNVTLSCEQNLNHDAMYWYRQDPGQGLRLIYYSQIVNDFQKGDIAEGYSVSREKKESFPLTVTSAQKNPTAFYLCASNAGSGANVLTFGAGSRLTVL.

This clone has more than one count but fewer than ten. The rearrangement uses TRBV4-1 and TRBJ1-1, with a tentative D call TRBD1 (5 bases). The CDR3 sequence is 13 residues long. Germline V gives CDR1 MGHRA, CDR2 YSYEKL. V lost 4 bases to trimming and J lost 11 bases, with 17 bases between them. The CDR3 DNA reads as TGCGCCAGCAGCCCAAGTTGGGGGGAGGATGCTTTCTTT. Protein product: CASSPSWGEDAFF.

The chain combines TRBV12-3 or TRBV12-4 with TRBJ1-3, with D unresolved. V dropped 7 bases and J dropped 3 bases, with 7 bases sitting between them. The CDR3 contains 12 residues. In DNA form, the CDR3 reads TGTGCCAGCACCCTCCTTGGAAACACCATATATTTT. It codes for CASTLLGNTIYF.

This sequence joins TRBV6-5 and TRBJ1-4; 8 bases map to TRBD1. Germline-derived CDR1 and CDR2 are MNHEY and SVGAGI. The CDR3 length is 15 residues. Losses at the gene ends were 6 bases for V and 5 bases for J; bases not matched to a gene: 8. The CDR3 spells CASSVRQGRNEKLFF. For the CDR3, the DNA is TGTGCCAGCAGCGTTAGACAGGGGAGGAATGAAAAACTGTTTTTT.

V is TRBV14 and J is TRBJ1-2; maybe TRBD1 (5 bases). The CDR3 is 14 amino acids. V was cut by 1 base and J by 0 bases, with 6 bases left in between. Germline V gene lookup returns CDR1 SGHDN and CDR2 FVKESK. CDR3 coding DNA: TGTGCCAGCAGCCAAGCGGGGGCTAACTATGGCTACACCTTC. It specifies CASSQAGANYGYTF. The variable domain in full, with the rest retrieved from reference TRBV14 and TRBJ1-2, is EAGVTQFPSHSVIEKGQTVTLRCDPISGHDNLYWYRRVMGKEIKFLLHFVKESKQDESGMPNNRFLAERTGGTYSTLKVQPAELEDSGVYFCASSQAGANYGYTFGSGTRLTVV.

The chain recombines TRBV7-8 with TRBJ2-3, with D possibly TRBD1 on 5 matching bases. V lost 1 base to trimming and J lost 0 bases, with 17 bases between them. In germline, CDR1 is SGHVS, CDR2 FQNEAQ. This CDR3 region has 18 residues. For the CDR3, the DNA is TGTGCCAGCAGCTTAGGCCCCCTGACAGCTTCTAGCACAGATACGCAGTATTTT. Protein: CASSLGPLTASSTDTQYF. The full variable domain, its missing parts supplied by reference TRBV7-8 and TRBJ2-3, is GAGVSQSPRYKVAKRGQDVALRCDPISGHVSLFWYQQALGQGPEFLTYFQNEAQLDKSGLPSDRFFAERPEGSVSTLKIQRTQQEDSAVYLCASSLGPLTASSTDTQYFGPGTRLTVL.

This clone was found once. J is TRBJ2-2 and V is TRBV2; 9 bases line up with TRBD2. CDR1 and CDR2 (germline): SNHLY, FYNNEI. J was trimmed by 6 bases and V by 4 bases; bases with no gene match: 0. This CDR3 region has 13 residues. In DNA, the CDR3 is TGTGCCAGCAGTGGCGGGGGGGCCGGGGAGCTGTTTTTT. Its translation: CASSGGGAGELFF.

Regarding this clone: The sample carries other DNA sequences with the same CDR3. The chain recombines TRBV7-9 with TRBJ1-2; D is possibly TRBD1 (5 bases). V lost 2 bases, J lost 6 bases, and 7 bases lay in between. The length of the CDR3 is 12 residues. Germline CDR1 and CDR2: SEHNR and FQNEAQ (reference sequence). The CDR3 DNA is TGTGCCAGCAGCTTACAGGGAAATGGCTACACCTTC. It encodes CASSLQGNGYTF.

The chain recombines TRBV7-9 with TRBJ2-2; TRBD1 agrees at 10 bases. Trimming took 5 bases from V and 7 from J; bases not matched to a gene: 7. Germline V gene lookup returns CDR1 SEHNR and CDR2 FQNEAQ (reference sequence). There are 15 residues in the CDR3. The CDR3 loop is CASSIRQGARGELFF. The DNA of the CDR3 is TGTGCCAGCAGCATCCGACAGGGGGCACGCGGGGAGCTGTTTTTT.

The chain recombines TRBV10-2 with TRBJ1-3, with 7 bases matching TRBD1. The CDR3 has 16 amino acids. The V segment lost 3 bases and the J segment 0 bases; nucleotides outside the gene matches: 5. Germline V CDR1 and CDR2: WSHSY, SAAADI. For the CDR3, the DNA is TGCGCCAGCAGTGACGACAGGGTTGGCTCTGGAAACACCATATATTTT. Translation: CASSDDRVGSGNTIYF.

This clone was recorded many times. The V and J genes are TRBV6-6 and TRBJ1-1; D perhaps matches TRBD1 (6 bases). The ends were cut back, 2 bases at V and 4 bases at J, with 14 bases in the middle. The CDR3 consists of 15 residues. Per the germline V gene, CDR1 is MNHNY and CDR2 is SVGAGI (reference sequence). CDR3 nucleotide sequence: TGTGCCAGCAGTTACGAAGGGGGATCGGGCACTGAAGCTTTCTTT. It is translated as CASSYEGGSGTEAFF.

This clone appeared a single time. The rearrangement joins TRBV5-6 to TRBJ1-3; D uncertain. Germline assignment: CDR1 SGHDT and CDR2 YYEEEE. This CDR3 has 16 amino acids. V lost 0 bases and J 4 bases, leaving 14 bases between the germline ends. CDR3 DNA: TGTGCCAGCAGCTTGGACCGGGGAAGGCAAGGAAACACCATATATTTT. Its protein is CASSLDRGRQGNTIYF.

The rearrangement joins TRBV5-6 to TRBJ2-2; 12 nucleotides agree with TRBD2. Germline V gives CDR1 SGHDT, CDR2 YYEEEE. J was trimmed by 5 bases and V by 0 bases; bases with no gene match: 8. The CDR3 contains 18 residues. CDR3 DNA: TGTGCCAGCAGCTTGGAGGTGACTAGCGGGGGTAAAACCGGGGAGCTGTTTTTT. It codes for CASSLEVTSGGKTGELFF.

The rearrangement uses TRBV14 and TRBJ1-2, with 7 bases identical to TRBD1. Germline V gives CDR1 SGHDN, CDR2 FVKESK. This CDR3 has 13 residues. Losses at the gene ends were 0 bases for V and 11 bases for J; bases not matched to a gene: 6. The CDR3: CASSQEGQLPYTF. The CDR3 nucleotides read TGTGCCAGCAGCCAAGAGGGACAGCTTCCATACACCTTC.

This chain uses TRBV4-1 with TRBJ2-5; 8 positions agree with TRBD2. V shed 5 bases, J shed 5 bases, and the junction held 25 bases outside the gene matches. Germline values: CDR1 MGHRA, CDR2 YSYEKL. This CDR3 comprises 20 residues. DNA of the CDR3: TGCGCCAGCAGCGCTTACCCGACTAGCGTGAGGGACCCAAAGGTGGAGACCCAGTACTTC. This encodes CASSAYPTSVRDPKVETQYF.

This clone occurred a few times. The rearrangement uses TRBV5-1 and TRBJ2-7, with 10 bases fitting TRBD1. The CDR3 has 13 amino acids. The ends lost 4 bases at V and 7 bases at J; junction bases unmatched: 5. Germline lookup yields CDR1 SGHRS and CDR2 YFSETQ. The CDR3 spells CASSRDRGREQYF. The CDR3 region has the DNA TGCGCCAGCAGCCGCGACAGGGGGCGGGAGCAGTACTTC.

This clone was observed a few times. The rearrangement links TRBV3-1 (or the pseudogene TRBV3-2) to TRBJ2-7, with TRBD1 identical over 8 bases. There are 14 residues in the CDR3. Germline assignment: CDR1 LGHDT and CDR2 YNNKEL (reference sequence). Germline trimming cut 4 bases from V and 0 bases from J; bases unmatched to any gene: 2. CDR3 residues: CASSLGQGSYEQYF. The CDR3 bases are TGTGCCAGCAGCCTCGGACAGGGCTCCTACGAGCAGTACTTC.

Remarks on this clone: This specimen includes other DNA sequences encoding the same CDR3. The chain recombines TRBV6-4 with TRBJ2-3; TRBD1 aligns across 7 bases. V was clipped by 0 bases and J by 1 base; unmatched bases: 1. The length of the CDR3 is 15 residues. The germline CDR1 and CDR2 sequences are MRHNA and SNTAGT. CDR3 protein: CASSDSGGGTDTQYF. DNA of the CDR3: TGTGCCAGCAGTGACTCAGGGGGCGGCACAGATACGCAGTATTTT.